The T cell receptor (beta chain) described here comes from a study of cytomegalovirus exposure and HLA in healthy donors. Whole-study context: Of the donors genotyped, several hundred in all, 65% to 90% fell in the Caucasian-associated ancestry cluster. Study-level findings and limits: Cytomegalovirus-associated status was assigned to about 150 TCR beta chains. The study found most TCR sequences rare, yet found some public TCRs in many donors.

V shed 3 bases, J shed 6 bases, and the junction held 5 bases outside the gene matches. The CDR3 runs to 13 residues. Germline lookup yields CDR1 KGHSH and CDR2 LQKENI. Vbeta (60) and Jbeta (13) primers were used in the PCR. The method was immunoSEQ multiplex PCR; TCRdb's version includes in-frame clones alone and lacks a portion of them. The repertoire holds 150,000 to 200,000 clones, with approximately 86% as singletons. For this clone: The antigen remains undetermined.

Material: PBMCs. The chain is built from TRBV18 and TRBJ2-7, with 7 positions matching TRBD1. This receptor was identified in a woman aged 18-29 years in good health and CMV-seronegative. The CDR3 nucleotides are TGTGCCAGCTCACCCGCCGACAGGGCCGAGCAGTACTTC. Its protein product is CASSPADRAEQYF.